What follows are 8 T cell receptor beta chains derived from one specimen sequenced in a study of cytomegalovirus exposure and HLA in healthy donors. In the PCR, 60 Vbeta and 13 Jbeta primers were used. Profiled with immunoSEQ multiplex PCR; TCRdb holds only in-frame clones, not every one. This table holds about 100,000 clones, 65% to 80% found once. Specimen: PBMCs. Every receptor here comes from a man aged 40-49 years in good health and CMV-seropositive.

The chain links TRBV2 to TRBJ2-7; D uncertain. CDR1 SNHLY and CDR2 FYNNEI come from the germline V gene. This CDR3 is 12 amino acids long. Trimming shortened V by 1 base and J by 3 bases, and 4 bases separated the two germline ends. The CDR3 loop is CASSEEYYEQYF. The CDR3 coding sequence is TGTGCCAGCAGTGAAGAATACTACGAGCAGTACTTC.

The chain is built from TRBV7-9 and TRBJ2-3; D ambiguous. Germline CDR1 reads SEHNR; CDR2 reads FQNEAQ (reference sequence). V was trimmed by 3 bases and J by 0 bases, leaving 13 bases between them. The CDR3 is made up of 16 amino acids. DNA for the CDR3: TGTGCCAGCAGCTTGTCCGGGTCAGCGAGCACAGATACGCAGTATTTT. It translates to CASSLSGSASTDTQYF.

A single count supports this clone. V is TRBV5-1 and J is TRBJ2-2, with 12 nucleotides matching TRBD1. This CDR3 region has 13 residues. V was pared by 3 bases and J by 13 bases, with 4 bases of the junction left unmatched. Germline values: CDR1 SGHRS, CDR2 YFSETQ. CDR3 DNA sequence: TGCGCCAGCAGCTATGGGACAGGGGGCTTGCTGTTTTTT. It yields the protein CASSYGTGGLLFF.

This clone was observed a few times. The CDR3 region has the DNA TGTGCCAGCAGTGAGGGAGCACGGGCTCGACGGAACACCGGGGAGCTGTTTTTT. It specifies CASSEGARARRNTGELFF. The chain employs TRBV6-4 and TRBJ2-2, with D possibly matching TRBD2 (5 bases). The CDR3 is made up of 18 amino acids. CDR1 is MRHNA, CDR2 SNTAGT, per germline. Between the trimmed V and J ends, which lost 3 bases and 1 base, there was a span of 18 bases.

The genes are TRBV5-1 and TRBJ2-5, with 10 nucleotides matching TRBD1. The length of the CDR3 is 15 residues. The germline V gene has CDR1 SGHRS and CDR2 YFSETQ. The J segment lost 5 bases and the V segment lost 4 bases, leaving 8 bases of the junction unmatched. Here the CDR3 DNA reads TGCGCCAGCAGCCCCAGGACAGGGGGTGAGGAGACCCAGTACTTC. Its translation is CASSPRTGGEETQYF.

The chain uses TRBV14 and TRBJ2-1, with 8 bases that match TRBD2. The germline CDR1 and CDR2 sequences are SGHDN and FVKESK. Trimming took 5 bases from V and 7 from J; bases not matched to a gene: 7. This CDR3 spans 14 amino acids. The CDR3 sequence: CASSLLAAGNEQFF. As DNA, the CDR3 is TGTGCCAGCAGCTTACTAGCGGCCGGGAATGAGCAGTTCTTC. Full variable domain (rest looked up from reference TRBV14 and TRBJ2-1): EAGVTQFPSHSVIEKGQTVTLRCDPISGHDNLYWYRRVMGKEIKFLLHFVKESKQDESGMPNNRFLAERTGGTYSTLKVQPAELEDSGVYFCASSLLAAGNEQFFGPGTRLTVL.

Only one count was recorded for this clone. The junction shows a germline mismatch at one end, possibly a read error. The chain is built from TRBV7-7 and TRBJ1-5; D possibly corresponds to TRBD1 (6 bases). This CDR3 has 14 amino acids. Germline V gene sequence: CDR1 SSHAT, CDR2 FNYEAQ (reference sequence). CDR3 nucleotides: TGTGCTAGCAGCTTACTTCTAAGGGGGGGGCCCCAGCATTTT. It yields the protein CASSLLLRGGPQHF. The variable domain in full, with the rest retrieved from reference TRBV7-7 and TRBJ1-5, is GAGVSQSPRYKVTKRGQDVTLRCDPISSHATLYWYQQALGQGPEFLTYFNYEAQPDKSGLPSDRFSAERPEGSISTLTIQRTEQRDSAMYRCASSLLLRGGPQHFGDGTRLSIL.

The rearrangement uses TRBV7-9 and TRBJ1-4; 9 bases fit TRBD1. This CDR3 comprises 15 residues. Germline V gene sequence: CDR1 SEHNR, CDR2 FQNEAQ (reference sequence). The trim removed 1 base at V and 6 bases at J, leaving 3 bases unmatched. CDR3 coding DNA: TGTGCCAGCAGCTTAGGGACAGGGGTAGATGAAAAACTGTTTTTT. It specifies CASSLGTGVDEKLFF.